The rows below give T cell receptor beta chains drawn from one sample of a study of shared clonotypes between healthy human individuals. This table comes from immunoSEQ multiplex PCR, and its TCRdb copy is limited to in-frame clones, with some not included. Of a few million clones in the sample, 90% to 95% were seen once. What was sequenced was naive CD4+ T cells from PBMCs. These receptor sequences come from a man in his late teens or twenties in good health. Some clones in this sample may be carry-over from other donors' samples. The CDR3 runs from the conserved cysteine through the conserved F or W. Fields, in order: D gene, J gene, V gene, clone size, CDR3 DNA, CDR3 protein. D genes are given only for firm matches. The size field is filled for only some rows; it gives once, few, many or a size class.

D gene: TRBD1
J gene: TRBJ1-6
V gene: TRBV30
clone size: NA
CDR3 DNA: TGTGCCTGGAGACAAACAGGGGGAGGTTGGAATTCACCCCTCCACTTT
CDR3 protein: CAWRQTGGGWNSPLHF

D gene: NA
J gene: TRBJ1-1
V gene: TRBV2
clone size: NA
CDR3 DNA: TGTGCCAGCAAAACCAGGGAGGGGAACACTGAAGCTTTCTTT
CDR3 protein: CASKTREGNTEAFF

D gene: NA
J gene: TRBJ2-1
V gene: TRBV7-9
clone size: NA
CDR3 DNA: TGTGCCAGCAGCGACCCGTTCTCTCCACAACACATTCACTACAATGAGCAGTTCTTC
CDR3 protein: CASSDPFSPQHIHYNEQFF

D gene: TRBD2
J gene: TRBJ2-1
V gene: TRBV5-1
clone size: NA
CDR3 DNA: TGCGCCAGCAGCGGACTAGCGGGAGTGGATGAGCAGTTCTTC
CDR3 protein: CASSGLAGVDEQFF

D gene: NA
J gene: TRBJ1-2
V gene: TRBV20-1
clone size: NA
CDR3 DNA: TGCAGTGCTAAAACCGGGGCCTACTTC
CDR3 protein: CSAKTGAYF

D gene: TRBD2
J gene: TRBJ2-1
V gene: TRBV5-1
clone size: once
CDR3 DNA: TGCGCCAGCGGAGCGGGAGATGTCTACAATGAGCAGTTCTTC
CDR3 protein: CASGAGDVYNEQFF

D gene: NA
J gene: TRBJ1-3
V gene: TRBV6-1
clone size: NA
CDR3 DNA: TGTGCCAGCGGGAACACCATATATTTT
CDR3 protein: CASGNTIYF

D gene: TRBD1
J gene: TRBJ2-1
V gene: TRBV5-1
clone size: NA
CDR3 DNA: TGCGCCAGCAGCCCGGGACAGGCGTCCTACAATGAGCAGTTCTTC
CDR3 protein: CASSPGQASYNEQFF

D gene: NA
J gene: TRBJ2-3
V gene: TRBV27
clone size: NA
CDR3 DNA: TGTGCCAGCAAACTACAACTGGCGGATACGCAGTATTTT
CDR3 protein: CASKLQLADTQYF

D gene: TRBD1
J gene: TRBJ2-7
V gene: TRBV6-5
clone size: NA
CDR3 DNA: TGTGCCAGCAGTTACTCCGGACAGGGGAAGAGCTACGAGCAGTACTTC
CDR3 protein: CASSYSGQGKSYEQYF

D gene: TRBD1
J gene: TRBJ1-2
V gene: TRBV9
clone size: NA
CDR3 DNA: TGTGCCAGCAGCGTAGGGGACAGATATGGCTACACCTTC
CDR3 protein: CASSVGDRYGYTF

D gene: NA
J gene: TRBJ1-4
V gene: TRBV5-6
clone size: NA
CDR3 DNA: TGTGCCAGCAGCAAGACCGGGAGACCGAATGAAAAACTGTTTTTT
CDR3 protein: CASSKTGRPNEKLFF

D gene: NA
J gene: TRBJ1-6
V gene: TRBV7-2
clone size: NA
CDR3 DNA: TGTGCCAGCAGCAAGGACAGAGCGTATTCACCCCTCCACTTT
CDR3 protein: CASSKDRAYSPLHF

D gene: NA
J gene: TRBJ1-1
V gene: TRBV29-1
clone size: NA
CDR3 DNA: TGCAGCGTTGCACCCCTAATATTGCTGAACACTGAAGCTTTCTTT
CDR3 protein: CSVAPLILLNTEAFF

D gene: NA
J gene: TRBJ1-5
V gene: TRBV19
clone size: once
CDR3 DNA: TGTGCCAGTAGTATGTGGTGGAGCAATCAGCCCCAGCATTTT
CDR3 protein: CASSMWWSNQPQHF

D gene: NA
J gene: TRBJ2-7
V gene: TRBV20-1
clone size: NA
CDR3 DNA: TGCAGTGCTAGATACAGGTTCGAGCAGTACTTC
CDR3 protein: CSARYRFEQYF

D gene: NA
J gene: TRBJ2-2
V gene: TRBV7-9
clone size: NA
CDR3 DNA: TGTGCCAGCAGCTTAAACCAAGGGAACACCGGGGAGCTGTTTTTT
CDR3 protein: CASSLNQGNTGELFF

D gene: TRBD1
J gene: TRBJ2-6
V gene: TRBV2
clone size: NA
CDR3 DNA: TGTGCCAGCGGAAAGGACAGGGGGCCCAGAGGGGCCAACGTCCTGACTTTC
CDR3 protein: CASGKDRGPRGANVLTF

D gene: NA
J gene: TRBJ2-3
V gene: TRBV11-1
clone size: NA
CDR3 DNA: TGTGCCAGCAGCTTACGGGACCCCTACGGGACAGATACGCAGTATTTT
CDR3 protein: CASSLRDPYGTDTQYF

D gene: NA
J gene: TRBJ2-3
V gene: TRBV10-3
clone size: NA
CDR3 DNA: TGTGCCATCAGTGGGGGGGCGGATACACAGATACTTTTT
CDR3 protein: CAISGGADTQILF

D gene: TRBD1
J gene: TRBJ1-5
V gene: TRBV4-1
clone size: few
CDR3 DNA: TGCGCCAGCAGCCCTTATGACAGGGGAGGAAATCAGCCCCAGCATTTT
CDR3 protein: CASSPYDRGGNQPQHF

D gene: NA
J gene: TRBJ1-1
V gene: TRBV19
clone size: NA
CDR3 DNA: TGTGCCAGTAGTATAAGGAGGTTGGGCACTGAAGCTTTCTTT
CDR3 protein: CASSIRRLGTEAFF

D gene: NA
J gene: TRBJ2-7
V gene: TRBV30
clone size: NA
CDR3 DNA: TGTGCCTGGAGTAGATTTGGTCGGGCAGAGTACTACGAGCAGTACTTC
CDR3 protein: CAWSRFGRAEYYEQYF

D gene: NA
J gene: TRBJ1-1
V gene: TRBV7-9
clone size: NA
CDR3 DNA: TGTGCCAGCAGCCTAGACTTGAACACTGAAGCTTTCTTT
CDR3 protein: CASSLDLNTEAFF

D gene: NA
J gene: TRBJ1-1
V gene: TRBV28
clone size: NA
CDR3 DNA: TGTGCCAGCAGACTTTCGGGAAGGGGAGCTTTCTTT
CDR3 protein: CASRLSGRGAFF

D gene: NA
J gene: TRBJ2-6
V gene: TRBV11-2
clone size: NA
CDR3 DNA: TGTGCCAGCAGCTGGAGGGACTGGAGCTCTGGGGCCAACGTCCTGACTTTC
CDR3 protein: CASSWRDWSSGANVLTF

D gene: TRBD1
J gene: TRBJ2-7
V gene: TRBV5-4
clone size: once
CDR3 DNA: TGTGCCAGCAGCCCCGACAGGGGGCCGGACGAGCAGTACTTC
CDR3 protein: CASSPDRGPDEQYF

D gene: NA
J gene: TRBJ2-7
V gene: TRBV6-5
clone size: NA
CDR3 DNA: TGTGCCAGCGGGCGGGGTATTCTCTACGAGCAGTACTTC
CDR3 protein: CASGRGILYEQYF

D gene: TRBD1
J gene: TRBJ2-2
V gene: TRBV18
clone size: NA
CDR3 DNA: TGTGCCAGCTCACCACGTTTTTCTATAGAGACAGGGGCCACGAACACCGGGGAGCTGTTTTTT
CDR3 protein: CASSPRFSIETGATNTGELFF

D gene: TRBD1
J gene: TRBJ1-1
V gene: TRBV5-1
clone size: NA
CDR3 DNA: TGCGCCAGCAGCCCACCGGGACAGGGTTGGGCGAACACTGAAGCTTTCTTT
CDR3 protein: CASSPPGQGWANTEAFF

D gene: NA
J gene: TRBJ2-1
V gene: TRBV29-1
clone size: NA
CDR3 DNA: TGCAGCGTTTTGGAGGGCCGTTCCTACAATGAGCAGTTCTTC
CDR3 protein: CSVLEGRSYNEQFF

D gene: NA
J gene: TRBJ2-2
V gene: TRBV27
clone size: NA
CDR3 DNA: TGTGCCAGCAGTTTAGTTAATCATCCCGGGGAGCTGTTTTTT
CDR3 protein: CASSLVNHPGELFF

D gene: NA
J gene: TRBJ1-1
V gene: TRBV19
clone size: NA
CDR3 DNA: TGTGCCAGTAGTATAAGGGTGGGCGGGACTGAAGCTTTCTTT
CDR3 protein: CASSIRVGGTEAFF

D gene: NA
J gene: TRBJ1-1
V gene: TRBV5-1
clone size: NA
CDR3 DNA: TGCGCCAGCAGCTTTACAGGGACCCTGGGAGCTTTCTTT
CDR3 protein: CASSFTGTLGAFF

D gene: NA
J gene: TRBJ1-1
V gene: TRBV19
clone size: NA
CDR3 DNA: TGTGCCAGTAGTAGCCGGGGGGAAACTGAAGCTTTCTTT
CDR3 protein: CASSSRGETEAFF

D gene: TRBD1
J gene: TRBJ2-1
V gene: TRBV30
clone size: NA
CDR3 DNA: TGTGCCTGGAGTCTACCCGACAGGGAGTCCGGTGAGCAGTTCTTC
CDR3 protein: CAWSLPDRESGEQFF

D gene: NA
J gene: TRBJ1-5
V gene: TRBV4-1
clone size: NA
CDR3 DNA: TGCGCCAGCAGCCAAACGGCAATACGGGACAATCAGCCCCAGCATTTT
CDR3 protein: CASSQTAIRDNQPQHF

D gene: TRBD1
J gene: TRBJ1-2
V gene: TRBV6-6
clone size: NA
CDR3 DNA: TGTGCCAGCAGTTACACAACAGGGGACTATGGCTACACCTTC
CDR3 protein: CASSYTTGDYGYTF

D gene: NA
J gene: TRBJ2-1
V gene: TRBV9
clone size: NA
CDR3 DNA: TGTGCCAGCAGCGTACGGGACACCGACAATGAGCAGTTCTTC
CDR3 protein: CASSVRDTDNEQFF

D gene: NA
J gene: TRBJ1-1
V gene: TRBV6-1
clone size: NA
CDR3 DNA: TGTGCCAGCATCTATGGGCATGCTTTCTTT
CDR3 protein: CASIYGHAFF

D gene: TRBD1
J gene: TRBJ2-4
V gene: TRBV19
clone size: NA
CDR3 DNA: TGTGCCAGTAGTACCGGGACAGGGGGCTCCGGGAAAAACATTCAGTACTTC
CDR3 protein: CASSTGTGGSGKNIQYF

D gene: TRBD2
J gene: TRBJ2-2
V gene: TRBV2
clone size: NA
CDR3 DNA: TGTGCCAGCACCCCAGCGGGACACACCGGGGAGCTGTTTTTT
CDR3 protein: CASTPAGHTGELFF

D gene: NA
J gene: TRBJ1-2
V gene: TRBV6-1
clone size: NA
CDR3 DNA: TGTGCCAGCAAAAGTAAGAGTCACTATGGCTACACCTTC
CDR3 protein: CASKSKSHYGYTF

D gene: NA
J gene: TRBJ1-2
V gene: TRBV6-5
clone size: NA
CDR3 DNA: TGTGCCAGCAGTTACTCAGGGAATGGCTACACCTTC
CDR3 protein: CASSYSGNGYTF

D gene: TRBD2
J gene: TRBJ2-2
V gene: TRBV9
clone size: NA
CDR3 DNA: TGTGCCAGCAGCGCAGGGGGGCTAGCGGGAGGGCCCGCCGGGGAGCTGTTTTTT
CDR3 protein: CASSAGGLAGGPAGELFF

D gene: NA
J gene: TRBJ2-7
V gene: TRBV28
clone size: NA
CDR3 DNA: TGTGCCAGCAGTCACAGGACGAGGCAGTACTTC
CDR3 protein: CASSHRTRQYF

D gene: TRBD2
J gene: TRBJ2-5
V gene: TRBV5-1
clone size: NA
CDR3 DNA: TGCGCCAGCAGCCCGGAGGCTAGCGGGAGGGTGGGCCAAGAGACCCAGTACTTC
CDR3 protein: CASSPEASGRVGQETQYF

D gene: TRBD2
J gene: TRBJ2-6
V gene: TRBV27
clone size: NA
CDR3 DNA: TGTGCCAGCTGGGCGGGGGGCGCTGGGGCCAACGTCCTGACTTTC
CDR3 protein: CASWAGGAGANVLTF

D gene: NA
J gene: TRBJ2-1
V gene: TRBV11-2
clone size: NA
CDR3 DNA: TGTGCCAGCCATGGGGCAAGCTCCTACAATGAGCAGTTCTTC
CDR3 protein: CASHGASSYNEQFF

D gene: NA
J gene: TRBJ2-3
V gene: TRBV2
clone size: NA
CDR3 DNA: TGTGCCAGCAGTCTCGGGACAGATACGCAGTATTTT
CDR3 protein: CASSLGTDTQYF